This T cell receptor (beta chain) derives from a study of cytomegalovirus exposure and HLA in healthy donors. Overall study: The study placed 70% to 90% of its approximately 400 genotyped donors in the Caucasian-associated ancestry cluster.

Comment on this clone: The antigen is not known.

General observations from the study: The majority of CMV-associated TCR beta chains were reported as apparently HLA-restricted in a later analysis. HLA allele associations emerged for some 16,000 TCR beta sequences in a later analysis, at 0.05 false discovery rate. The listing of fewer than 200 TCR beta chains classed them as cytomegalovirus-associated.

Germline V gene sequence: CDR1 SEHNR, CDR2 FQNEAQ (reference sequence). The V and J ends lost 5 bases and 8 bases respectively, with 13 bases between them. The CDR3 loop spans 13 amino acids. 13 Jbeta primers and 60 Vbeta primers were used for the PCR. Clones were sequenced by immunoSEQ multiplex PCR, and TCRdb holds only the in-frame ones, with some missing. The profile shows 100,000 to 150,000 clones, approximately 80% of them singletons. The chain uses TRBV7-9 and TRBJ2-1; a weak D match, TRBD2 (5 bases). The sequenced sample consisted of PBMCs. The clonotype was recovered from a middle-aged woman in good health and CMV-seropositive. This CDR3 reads CASSPPAGYEQFF. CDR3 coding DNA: TGTGCCAGCAGCCCCCCGGCGGGCTATGAGCAGTTCTTC.